This T cell receptor (beta chain) was sequenced during a study of Tregs in tolerant kidney transplant recipients. Assay: immunoSEQ multiplex PCR; the TCRdb copy retains only in-frame clones and omits some. Altogether 55,000 to 75,000 clones are present, around 87% being singletons, with the ten largest covering 3.8%. Study-wide findings and caveats: Biological reproducibility was not directly addressed in this study. The small number of patients limits these findings pending further validation.

Concerning this clone: Its cognate antigen is unknown.

Recipients received nonmyeloablative bone marrow transplants from related graft donors, with transient mixed chimerism. CD4+CD25+CD127- Tregs, CD4+CD25- non-Tregs, CD4 and CD8 cells were sorted. The TCR originated in a human patient who received a combined kidney and bone marrow transplant. The graft donor may have given rise to some T cells. The source material was CD4+ T cells from blood (PBMCs), sampled 6 months after the transplant.

The CDR3 DNA reads as TGTGCCAGCAGCGTAGACGTAGACTCCTACAATGAGCAGTTCTTC. Translating it yields CASSVDVDSYNEQFF. This chain uses TRBV9 with TRBJ2-1, with D hard to call. Trimming removed 0 bases at V and 0 bases at J, with 7 bases between. The CDR3 loop spans 15 amino acids. Germline CDR1 reads SGDLS; CDR2 reads YYNGEE.